The text below deals with one TCR beta chain. Its antigen is as yet unknown. The CDR3 runs to 19 residues. With V trimmed by 5 bases and J by 3 bases, 19 bases remained unmatched. Germline CDR1 is MNHEY and CDR2 is SMNVEV (reference sequence). This specimen comes from a study of T cells in localized non-small cell lung cancer. Study-level results: For the top 100 tumor clones, a median approximately 61 also appeared in adjacent lung.

The method was immunoSEQ multiplex PCR; TCRdb's version includes in-frame clones alone and lacks a portion of them. This table has around 31,000 clones, roughly nine tenths appearing once. This chain uses TRBV27 with TRBJ2-5, with 9 nucleotides matching TRBD2. The sample in question was peripheral blood, obtained before any cancer treatment. The TCR sequence derives from a woman aged 35 to 70 with stage I lung adenocarcinoma. DNA for the CDR3: TGTGCCAGCAGTCTACGGACGGGGGGTAGCGGGAGCCGAGAAGAGACCCAGTACTTC. Protein sequence: CASSLRTGGSGSREETQYF.